This T cell receptor (beta chain) was recovered during a study of T cell clusters in autoimmune cytopenias. Each sample's input was 200 to 250 ng genomic DNA, 30,000 to 45,000 genome equivalents. One tube held mixed TRB-A and TRB-B primer pools for touch-down PCR. TCRdb re-called the multiplex PCR reads and catalogs CDR3 proteins one per entry, DNA excluded. Recorded here are some 14,000 distinct CDR3 sequences; the top ten clones represent 2% to 2.5%. There are 15 residues in the CDR3. Germline CDR1 reads SGHDT; CDR2 reads YYEEEE. Study-level findings and limits: The T cell clusters came from computational analysis alone and lack functional validation.

This clonotype is identified as medium-sized from frequency. What it binds is not known. This receptor was taken from a human donor with an autoimmune cytopenia or autoimmune hepatitis (not recorded which). The chain has TRBV5-6 and TRBJ2-1; TCRdb designates TRBD2, a call that cannot be tested without DNA. The sample consisted of peripheral blood. CDR3 sequence: CASSLGLAGGNEQFF.